This T cell receptor beta chain was documented in a study of T cells after yellow fever vaccination. Study details: SMART-Seq v4 Ultra Low Input prepared the low-cell-number fractions.

One entry per CDR3 protein results from TCRdb running MiXCR on the 5' RACE reads. The table has over 150,000 distinct CDR3 sequences, about 6% seen once; the top ten hold 2.5% to 3.5%. This CDR3 has 13 amino acids. Germline-derived CDR1 and CDR2 are SNHLY and FYNNEI. In its sample, this clonotype was seen once. Compared with germline, one end of the junction differs, possibly owing to a read error. The sample consisted of CD4+ T cells sorted from PBMCs, taken on the day of the first yellow fever vaccination. The clonotype was recovered from a man between 18 and 35 years old who received the YFV17D yellow fever vaccine. The chain couples TRBV2 to TRBJ2-1; D is ambiguous. Here the CDR3 DNA reads TGTGCCAGTAGTGAAGGAGTATACAATGAGCAGTTCTTC. It is translated as CASSEGVYNEQFF.